The rows below give T cell receptor beta chains drawn from one sample of a study of CD8+ T cells in alopecia areata. The repertoire was sequenced with immunoSEQ multiplex PCR; TCRdb's copy has only in-frame clones and lacks some. The sample records 200,000 or so clones, 58% being singletons. This specimen was CD4+ T cells sorted from blood, taken at week 24, from a patient treated with tofacitinib. The receptors originated from a human donor with alopecia areata. Each CDR3 is given with its conserved first and last residue. D genes are given only for firm matches. Size is stated for part of the rows, as once, few or many counts, or as a class when the clone is expanded.

clone_size,v_call,d_call,j_call,cdr3_aa,cdr3_nt
few,TRBV28,.,TRBJ2-7,CASSTPFEQYF,TGTGCCAGCAGTACCCCATTCGAGCAGTACTTC
few,TRBV29-1,.,TRBJ2-1,CSVVRDPNNEQFF,TGCAGCGTTGTAAGAGACCCGAACAATGAGCAGTTCTTC
.,TRBV6-4,.,TRBJ2-1,CASSRTGSLGNEQFF,TGTGCCAGCAGCAGAACAGGGTCCTTGGGCAATGAGCAGTTCTTC
once,TRBV9,.,TRBJ1-4,CASSLEQGLDEKLFF,TGTGCCAGCAGCTTGGAACAGGGCCTGGATGAAAAACTGTTTTTT
few,TRBV27,.,TRBJ2-7,CASSSTKPLGVTYEQYF,TGTGCCAGCAGTTCTACCAAACCTCTCGGGGTTACCTACGAGCAGTACTTC
.,TRBV11-3,TRBD2,TRBJ2-2,CASSSSGSGGTGELFF,TGTGCCAGCAGCTCTAGCGGGAGTGGCGGGACCGGGGAGCTGTTTTTT
.,TRBV9,TRBD2,TRBJ2-5,CASSVSSGGYQETQYF,TGTGCCAGCAGCGTCTCCAGCGGGGGATACCAAGAGACCCAGTACTTC
.,TRBV30,.,TRBJ2-2,CAWRFGGAGELFF,TGTGCCTGGAGATTCGGCGGTGCCGGGGAGCTGTTTTTT
.,TRBV2,.,TRBJ2-2,CASSEAGGANTGELFF,TGTGCCAGCAGTGAAGCTGGGGGCGCGAACACCGGGGAGCTGTTTTTT
.,TRBV19,.,TRBJ2-1,CATQVGSEYNEQFF,TGTGCCACTCAAGTGGGGAGCGAATACAATGAGCAGTTCTTC
.,TRBV6-5,TRBD2,TRBJ2-1,CATSSGVDNEQFF,TGTGCCACCAGTAGCGGGGTTGACAATGAGCAGTTCTTC
.,TRBV6-1,.,TRBJ1-1,CASSESRDTEAFF,TGTGCCAGCAGTGAATCACGGGACACTGAAGCTTTCTTT
.,TRBV5-1,TRBD1,TRBJ1-4,CASSLQTGVEKLFF,TGCGCCAGCAGCCTTCAAACAGGGGTCGAAAAACTGTTTTTT
.,TRBV29-1,TRBD1,TRBJ1-5,CSVGDRQPQHF,TGCAGCGTGGGGGACAGACAACCCCAGCATTTT
few,TRBV5-4,.,TRBJ1-2,CASSLAGINYGYTF,TGTGCCAGCAGCTTGGCGGGGATTAACTATGGCTACACCTTC
.,TRBV18,.,TRBJ2-7,CASSPEQGYEQYF,TGTGCCAGCTCACCCGAACAGGGCTACGAGCAGTACTTC